The 5 T cell receptor beta chains below come from one sample, sequenced in a study of blood T cell repertoires in COVID-19. Only in-frame clones appear in the TCRdb table, and some are missing; sequencing was by immunoSEQ multiplex PCR. The sample includes 200,000 to 250,000 clones, nearly 90% of them seen just once. Input material: PBMCs or T cells enriched from blood (not recorded which). Source of these receptors: a man aged 25 to 45 who had been exposed to COVID-19.

CDR3 in DNA: TGTGCCAGCAGTGAGCTGACAATGAAATACTCCTACGAGCAGTACTTC. Protein product: CASSELTMKYSYEQYF. This rearrangement joins TRBV6-2 or TRBV6-3 to TRBJ2-7; D not resolved. Per the germline V gene, CDR1 is MNHEY and CDR2 is SVGEGT. CDR3 size: 16 residues. Trimming shortened V by 5 bases and J by 0 bases, and 17 bases separated the two germline ends.

V gene TRBV3-1 (or the pseudogene TRBV3-2) combines with J gene TRBJ1-2; 7 positions agree with TRBD1. Germline-derived CDR1 and CDR2 are LGHDT and YNNKEL (reference sequence). Trimming removed 1 base from V and 8 bases from J; junction bases left unmatched: 7. CDR3 length: 14 amino acids. The CDR3 sequence: CASSQGRQGGGYTF. In DNA form, the CDR3 reads TGTGCCAGCAGCCAAGGAAGACAGGGAGGAGGCTACACCTTC.

This clone was observed a few times. The V gene is TRBV2, the J gene TRBJ2-7; D might be TRBD2 (6 bases). CDR3 size: 12 residues. Germline V gene lookup returns CDR1 SNHLY and CDR2 FYNNEI. Between the trimmed V and J ends, which lost 11 bases and 2 bases, there was a span of 13 bases. CDR3 amino acids: CALIGGAYEQYF. The CDR3 DNA follows: TGTGCCCTCATCGGAGGGGCCTACGAGCAGTACTTC.

The chain uses TRBV9 and TRBJ2-3; 8 nucleotides line up with TRBD2. Per germline, CDR1 SGDLS and CDR2 YYNGEE. Unmatched junction bases numbered 5, after V lost 5 bases and J lost 0 bases. CDR3 length: 15 residues. Here the CDR3 reads CASRPSGFSTDTQYF. The CDR3 DNA reads as TGTGCCAGCAGGCCTAGCGGGTTCAGCACAGATACGCAGTATTTT.

The rearrangement uses TRBV9 and TRBJ2-1; the match to TRBD1 covers 7 bases. The CDR3 extends over 15 amino acids. After removal of 3 bases from V and 8 bases from J, the junction contained 11 bases not matched to a gene. Per germline, CDR1 SGDLS and CDR2 YYNGEE. The CDR3 DNA follows: TGTGCCAGCAGCGCCTGGGTCAGGGGGTACGATGAGCAGTTCTTC. Translating it yields CASSAWVRGYDEQFF.